The subject of this entry is one TCR beta chain. Its cognate antigen has yet to be identified. No quality values exist for individual bases; no much larger clone is one base distant. This sample is drawn from a study of T cell responses to AZD1222 COVID-19 vaccine (dated by TCRdb to the early 2020s). Regarding the research as a whole: A total of more than 230 trial participants underwent TCR sequencing, of whom about 210 had received two doses of AZD1222 and around 25 had received two doses of the MenACWY control vaccine. Trial participants were enrolled by age into subgroups of 18-55, 56-69 and 70-plus years, and approximately 150, 30 and 60 TCR-sequenced participants, respectively, were included in these subgroups. The paper as a whole reports these results and caveats: In the small 56-69-year group, the increase in depth fell short of significance, most likely because of low power. No day 14 peak-response samples were available, so repertoires were characterized only after the peak T cell response. Spike-specific TCR breadth and depth rose significantly after two AZD1222 doses compared with day 0 and with MenACWY recipients. Epitopes outside the regions mutated in the B.1.351 and B.1.1.7 variants were reportedly recognized by nearly half of the unique spike-specific TCRs. Conclusions about previously exposed vaccinees are limited, since just five to seven AZD1222 recipients were seropositive for SARS-CoV-2 at baseline. Vaccine-associated CD4 TCRs spanned the whole spike protein, with dominant responses in regions 160-218 and 743-854. Participants were mostly white British and included more females than males, and it was suggested by the authors that clonal diversity may have been underestimated.

The CDR3 regions of human TCRbeta chains were subjected to immunosequencing. The authors' analysis ran thus. TCRs in the repertoires were compared against a reference library of SARS-CoV-2-specific TCRs that had been generated with the MIRA antigen-specificity platform. Breadth was defined as the fraction of unique TCRs that were SARS-CoV-2-associated, and depth was defined as the fraction of total T cells that were SARS-CoV-2-associated. Each spike-specific TCR was assigned to its reactive spike region and to a CD4 or CD8 class using the MIRA data. Log10-transformed breadth and depth values were compared by one-way ANOVA with Sidak's multiple comparisons tests. Imported from immuneACCESS, the table was reduced by TCRdb to in-frame sequences with V and J called. These copies leave out some clones; in studies compared against another copy, an unresolved V gene accounts for under half, and the cause of the remainder is not known. V and J calls and clone size are given by that table; D and trimming were obtained from the DNA. The table for this sample lists 150,000 to 200,000 clones; approximately 94% of them were counted only once. Of the sample, roughly 4.6% is held by the ten largest clones.

This sample's time point label indicates: about 28 days (+/-7) after the second vaccine dose. AZD1222 recipients given second doses at about 4 weeks or at about 12 weeks were pooled, since spike-specific TCR depth and breadth were not found to differ between the two schedules. Samples from vaccinated people were obtained from the UK trials COV001 and COV002, which included a single-blind randomized controlled phase 2/3 trial of AZD1222 (ChAdOx1 nCoV-19) in healthy adults. Trial participant PBMC samples were collected at day 0 and day 28 after the second dose for TCRbeta chain sequencing. Between the V and J ends, shortened by 5 bases and 4 bases respectively, the junction contains 9 bases. The germline V gene (reference sequence) sets CDR1 to LNHDA and CDR2 to SQIVND. Measured from the cysteine to the phenylalanine, the CDR3 is 14 residues long. The sequence is cut down to CDR3 DNA, 42 bases in frame from base 1.

Sequences were derived from peripheral blood, sampled 28 days after the second AZD1222 dose. This receptor was taken from an adult who received the AZD1222 COVID-19 vaccine. The chain uses TRBV19 and TRBJ2-6, with the D gene not clear enough to name. The DNA sequence follows: TGTGCCAGTAGTCCCCAGTGGGGGGCCAACGTCCTGACTTTC. It is translated as CASSPQWGANVLTF.